Listed below are T cell receptor beta chains from one sample, sequenced in a study of blood T cell repertoires in COVID-19. TCRdb's copy holds only in-frame clones and misses some; the assay was immunoSEQ multiplex PCR. The repertoire has 450,000 or so clones, approximately 90% of them found once; the top ten carry roughly 0.84%. The sample comprised peripheral blood. These receptors were taken from a man aged 18-30 years with COVID-19, enrolled during active disease. CDR3s include the opening cysteine and the closing phenylalanine or tryptophan. The D gene is left open where the match is weak. A clone size is listed for some rows: how often the clone was seen (once, few, many), or a class if it is expanded.

CASSPRRGAGGYEQYF	TGTGCCAGTAGCCCCCGACGAGGCGCGGGAGGGTACGAGCAGTACTTC	TRBV19	NA	TRBJ2-7	TRBD2
CASSVDRDRNYGYTF	TGTGCCAGCAGTGTTGATCGGGACAGAAACTATGGCTACACCTTC	TRBV2	NA	TRBJ1-2	TRBD1
CASSLDTPPQYF	TGTGCCAGCAGCTTGGACACCCCACCGCAGTACTTC	TRBV7-9	few	TRBJ2-7	NA
CASSPNSPLHF	TGTGCCAGCAGTCCAAATTCACCCCTCCACTTT	TRBV2	NA	TRBJ1-6	NA
CASSQGRTGNTIYF	TGTGCCAGCAGCCAAGGCAGAACTGGAAACACCATATATTTT	TRBV3-1/TRBV3-2	NA	TRBJ1-3	NA
CASSIGGTGGNTIYF	TGTGCCAGTAGTATCGGAGGGACCGGCGGAAACACCATATATTTT	TRBV19	NA	TRBJ1-3	NA
CASSNGRAARSNQPQHF	TGTGCCAGTAGTAATGGGAGGGCTGCCAGGAGCAATCAGCCCCAGCATTTT	TRBV19	NA	TRBJ1-5	NA
CASSQEAGLAYEQYF	TGTGCCAGCAGCCAAGAGGCGGGACTAGCCTACGAGCAGTACTTC	TRBV4-2	NA	TRBJ2-7	TRBD2
CASTPSSGGSYEQYF	TGTGCCAGCACTCCCTCCTCGGGAGGTTCCTACGAGCAGTACTTC	TRBV27	NA	TRBJ2-7	TRBD2
CSVDRETGTAEGGYTF	TGCAGCGTTGACCGGGAAACCGGGACAGCGGAGGGGGGCTACACCTTC	TRBV29-1	NA	TRBJ1-2	TRBD1
CASSFSPSGGWETQYF	TGTGCCAGCAGCTTCAGTCCTAGCGGGGGGTGGGAGACCCAGTACTTC	TRBV7-8	NA	TRBJ2-5	TRBD2
CATQTSRNEQFF	TGTGCCACCCAGACTAGTCGCAATGAGCAGTTCTTC	TRBV6-6	NA	TRBJ2-1	NA
CASSYLAERGETQYF	TGTGCCAGCAGCTATCTAGCGGAGAGAGGGGAGACCCAGTACTTC	TRBV9	NA	TRBJ2-5	TRBD2
CASSLPGGPVPYNEQFF	TGTGCCAGCAGCTTACCGGGAGGGCCGGTACCCTACAATGAGCAGTTCTTC	TRBV11-3	NA	TRBJ2-1	TRBD2
CASSLVRDRGRNSPLHF	TGTGCCAGCAGTTTAGTCAGGGACAGGGGAAGAAATTCACCCCTCCACTTT	TRBV27	NA	TRBJ1-6	TRBD1
CASSLGLLSSYEQYF	TGTGCCAGCAGCTTAGGTCTCCTAAGCTCCTACGAGCAGTACTTC	TRBV7-2	few	TRBJ2-7	NA
CASTETSGSETQYF	TGTGCCAGTACCGAGACTAGCGGGAGTGAGACCCAGTACTTC	TRBV19	NA	TRBJ2-5	TRBD2
CASSMGTSGIEQYF	TGTGCCAGTAGTATGGGGACTAGCGGGATTGAGCAGTACTTC	TRBV19	NA	TRBJ2-7	TRBD2
CASSDRLGTGVHEQYF	TGTGCCAGCAGTGACCGTCTCGGGACAGGGGTCCACGAGCAGTACTTC	TRBV6-1	NA	TRBJ2-7	TRBD1
CASRQLASDYEQYF	TGTGCCAGCAGGCAACTAGCGTCCGACTACGAGCAGTACTTC	TRBV7-8	NA	TRBJ2-7	TRBD2
CASRTSGGANNEQFF	TGTGCCAGTAGAACTAGCGGGGGGGCCAACAATGAGCAGTTCTTC	TRBV19	NA	TRBJ2-1	TRBD2
CASSLSHQGAREQYF	TGTGCCAGCAGCTTAAGTCACCAGGGGGCGCGTGAGCAGTACTTC	TRBV7-2	NA	TRBJ2-7	TRBD1
CSVTAGIAYEQYF	TGCAGCGTGACTGCCGGGATAGCCTACGAGCAGTACTTC	TRBV29-1	NA	TRBJ2-7	NA
CASSRGGNEQFF	TGTGCCAGCAGCCGGGGGGGCAATGAGCAGTTCTTC	TRBV3-1/TRBV3-2	NA	TRBJ2-1	TRBD2
CDSGLATGELFF	TGTGACTCAGGGTTGGCCACCGGGGAGCTGTTTTTT	TRBV19	NA	TRBJ2-2	NA
CASSSGLAVNVLYDEQFF	TGTGCCAGCAGTTCGGGACTAGCGGTAAACGTCCTATACGATGAGCAGTTCTTC	TRBV2	NA	TRBJ2-1	TRBD2
CASSYGGEGRSGELFF	TGTGCCAGCAGTTACGGCGGTGAGGGCAGATCCGGGGAGCTGTTTTTT	TRBV6-6	NA	TRBJ2-2	NA
CASSYYRASPLHF	TGTGCCAGCAGTTACTACAGGGCTTCACCCCTCCACTTT	TRBV6-2/TRBV6-3	NA	TRBJ1-6	NA
CASISRDRSTGELFF	TGTGCCAGCATCTCCCGGGACAGGAGTACCGGGGAGCTGTTTTTT	TRBV7-9	NA	TRBJ2-2	TRBD1
CASGRQGQYF	TGTGCCAGCGGCCGACAGGGGCAGTACTTC	TRBV2	NA	TRBJ2-7	TRBD1
CASSQKTGQGKYF	TGTGCCAGCAGCCAAAAAACAGGGCAGGGGAAGTACTTC	TRBV3-1/TRBV3-2	NA	TRBJ2-7	NA
CASSPFLLAGETTDTQYF	TGTGCCAGCTCACCGTTCCTTCTAGCGGGGGAAACGACGGATACGCAGTATTTT	TRBV18	NA	TRBJ2-3	TRBD2
CASSFDRVSYNEQFF	TGTGCCAGCAGCTTTGACAGAGTTTCCTACAATGAGCAGTTCTTC	TRBV5-4	once	TRBJ2-1	NA
CASSQEGLAQFF	TGTGCCAGCAGCCAAGAAGGACTAGCGCAGTTCTTC	TRBV4-2	few	TRBJ2-1	TRBD2
CASSLDGTGEETQYF	TGTGCCAGCAGCTTGGATGGGACAGGGGAAGAGACCCAGTACTTC	TRBV5-4	NA	TRBJ2-5	TRBD1
CASSPPSGIYNEQFF	TGTGCCAGCTCACCACCGAGCGGGATCTACAATGAGCAGTTCTTC	TRBV18	NA	TRBJ2-1	TRBD2
CATSSRGNTEAFF	TGTGCCACCAGCAGTAGGGGAAACACTGAAGCTTTCTTT	TRBV15	NA	TRBJ1-1	NA
CASSQAGQGKENTIYF	TGCGCCAGCAGCCAGGCGGGACAGGGAAAAGAAAACACCATATATTTT	TRBV4-1	NA	TRBJ1-3	TRBD1
CASSLGQGRGNYGYTF	TGTGCCAGCAGCTTGGGACAGGGGAGGGGAAACTATGGCTACACCTTC	TRBV5-4	once	TRBJ1-2	TRBD1
CATVHRETQYF	TGTGCCACCGTACATCGAGAGACCCAGTACTTC	TRBV6-5	NA	TRBJ2-5	NA